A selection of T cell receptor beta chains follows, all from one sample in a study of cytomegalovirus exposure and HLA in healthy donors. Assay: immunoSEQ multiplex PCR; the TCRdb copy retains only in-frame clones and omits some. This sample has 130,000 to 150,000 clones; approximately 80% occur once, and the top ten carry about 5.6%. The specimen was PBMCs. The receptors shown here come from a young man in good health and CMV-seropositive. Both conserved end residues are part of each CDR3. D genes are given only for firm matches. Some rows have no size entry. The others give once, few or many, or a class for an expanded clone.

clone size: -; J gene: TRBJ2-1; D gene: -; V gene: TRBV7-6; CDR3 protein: CASSLDVEGASYNEQFF; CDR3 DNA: TGTGCCAGCAGCTTAGATGTAGAAGGAGCCTCCTACAATGAGCAGTTCTTC
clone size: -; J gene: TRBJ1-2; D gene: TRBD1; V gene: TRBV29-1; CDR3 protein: CSAPTGAGYTF; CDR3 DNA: TGCAGCGCGCCGACAGGGGCCGGCTACACCTTC
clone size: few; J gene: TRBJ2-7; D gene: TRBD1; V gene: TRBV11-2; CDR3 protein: CASSQGTGSAYEQYF; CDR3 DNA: TGTGCCAGCAGCCAAGGGACAGGGTCAGCCTACGAGCAGTACTTC
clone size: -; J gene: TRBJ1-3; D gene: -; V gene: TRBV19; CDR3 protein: CASSKSQIGNTIYF; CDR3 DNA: TGTGCCAGTAGTAAGTCACAGATCGGAAACACCATATATTTT
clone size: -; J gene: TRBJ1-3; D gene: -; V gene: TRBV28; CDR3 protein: CASSTFAGKDTIYF; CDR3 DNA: TGTGCCAGCAGCACCTTTGCGGGGAAAGACACCATATATTTT
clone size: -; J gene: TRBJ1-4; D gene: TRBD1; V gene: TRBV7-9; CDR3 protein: CASSFDRDNEKLFF; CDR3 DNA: TGTGCCAGCAGCTTTGACAGGGATAATGAAAAACTGTTTTTT
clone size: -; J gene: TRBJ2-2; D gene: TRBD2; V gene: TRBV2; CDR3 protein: CASNFFRLAGASTGELFF; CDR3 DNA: TGTGCCAGCAATTTTTTTCGACTAGCGGGAGCGAGCACCGGGGAGCTGTTTTTT
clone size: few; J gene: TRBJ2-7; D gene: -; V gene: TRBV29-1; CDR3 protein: CSVGRWGGEQYF; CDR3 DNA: TGCAGCGTCGGGCGGTGGGGAGGCGAGCAGTACTTC
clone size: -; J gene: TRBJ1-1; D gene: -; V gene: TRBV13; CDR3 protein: CASSQTRENTEAFF; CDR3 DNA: TGTGCCAGCAGTCAAACTAGAGAGAACACTGAAGCTTTCTTT
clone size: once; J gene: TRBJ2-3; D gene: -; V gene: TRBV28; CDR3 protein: CASSFRGTDTQYF; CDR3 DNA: TGTGCCAGCAGTTTTCGAGGCACAGATACGCAGTATTTT
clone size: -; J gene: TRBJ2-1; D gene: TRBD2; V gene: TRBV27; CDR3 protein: CASTGTSGRKTYNEQFF; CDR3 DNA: TGTGCCAGCACCGGGACTAGCGGGAGGAAGACCTACAATGAGCAGTTCTTC
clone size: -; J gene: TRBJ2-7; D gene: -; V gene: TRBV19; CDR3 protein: CASGTVYEQYF; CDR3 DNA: TGTGCCAGCGGAACAGTCTACGAGCAGTACTTC
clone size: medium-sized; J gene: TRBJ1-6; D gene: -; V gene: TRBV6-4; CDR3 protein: CASSEVGQSSSPLHF; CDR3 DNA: TGTGCCAGCAGTGAGGTCGGACAGAGTAGTTCACCCCTCCACTTT
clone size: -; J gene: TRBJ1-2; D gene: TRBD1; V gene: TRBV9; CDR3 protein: CASSVVGQANYGYTF; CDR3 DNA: TGTGCCAGCAGCGTAGTGGGACAGGCTAACTATGGCTACACCTTC
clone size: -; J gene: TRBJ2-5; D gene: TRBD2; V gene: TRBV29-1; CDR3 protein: CSATSGSETQYF; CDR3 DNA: TGCAGCGCCACTAGCGGGTCAGAGACCCAGTACTTC
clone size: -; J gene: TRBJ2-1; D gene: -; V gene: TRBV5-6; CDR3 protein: CASSVPGYNEQFF; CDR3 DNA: TGTGCCAGCAGCGTGCCAGGGTACAATGAGCAGTTCTTC
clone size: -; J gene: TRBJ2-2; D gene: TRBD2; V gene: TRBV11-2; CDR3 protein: CASSLAGGGLNTGELFF; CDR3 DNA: TGTGCCAGCAGCTTAGCTGGCGGGGGGCTGAACACCGGGGAGCTGTTTTTT
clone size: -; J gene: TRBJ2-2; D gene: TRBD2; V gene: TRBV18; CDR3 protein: CASSPKASGTNTGELFF; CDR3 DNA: TGTGCCAGCTCACCGAAAGCTAGCGGAACGAACACCGGGGAGCTGTTTTTT
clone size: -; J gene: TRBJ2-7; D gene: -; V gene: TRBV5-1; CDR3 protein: CASSTDRPYEQYF; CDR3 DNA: TGCGCCAGCAGCACAGACAGGCCCTACGAGCAGTACTTC
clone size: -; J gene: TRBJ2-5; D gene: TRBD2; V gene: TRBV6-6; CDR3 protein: CASIQGLAGGRETQYF; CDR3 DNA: TGTGCCAGCATCCAGGGACTAGCGGGGGGGCGGGAGACCCAGTACTTC
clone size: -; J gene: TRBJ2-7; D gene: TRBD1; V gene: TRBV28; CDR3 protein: CASSPLKGQWSSYEQYF; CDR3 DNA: TGTGCCAGCAGCCCCCTCAAGGGACAGTGGAGCTCCTACGAGCAGTACTTC
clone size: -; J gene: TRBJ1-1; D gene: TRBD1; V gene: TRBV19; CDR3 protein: CASSPQGGNTEAFF; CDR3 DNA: TGTGCCAGTAGTCCCCAGGGGGGGAACACTGAAGCTTTCTTT
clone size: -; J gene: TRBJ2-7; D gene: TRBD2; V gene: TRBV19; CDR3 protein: CASSRPASGRTDEQYF; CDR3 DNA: TGTGCCAGTAGTAGGCCGGCTAGCGGGAGAACCGACGAGCAGTACTTC
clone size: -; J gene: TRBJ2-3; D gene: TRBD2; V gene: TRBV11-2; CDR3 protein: CASSLDPSGGLTDTQYF; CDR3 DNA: TGTGCCAGCAGCTTAGATCCCAGCGGGGGGCTCACAGATACGCAGTATTTT
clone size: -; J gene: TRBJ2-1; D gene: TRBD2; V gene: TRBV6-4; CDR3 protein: CASSDERTRTLNEQFF; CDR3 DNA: TGTGCCAGCAGTGACGAAAGGACTAGGACCCTCAATGAGCAGTTCTTC
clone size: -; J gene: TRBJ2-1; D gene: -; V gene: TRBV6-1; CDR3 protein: CASSEWSSRDEQFF; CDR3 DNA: TGTGCCAGCAGTGAATGGTCTAGTCGCGATGAGCAGTTCTTC
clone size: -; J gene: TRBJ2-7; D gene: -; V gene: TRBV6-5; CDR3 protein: CASSFRDEQYF; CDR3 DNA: TGTGCCAGCAGTTTCAGGGACGAGCAGTACTTC
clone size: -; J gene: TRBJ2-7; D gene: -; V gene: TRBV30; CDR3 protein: CAWSGQIMGEQYF; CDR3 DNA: TGTGCCTGGAGTGGACAGATTATGGGGGAGCAGTACTTC
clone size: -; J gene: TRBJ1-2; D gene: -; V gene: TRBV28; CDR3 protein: CASSFGQWGSYGYTF; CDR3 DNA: TGTGCCAGCAGTTTCGGACAGTGGGGGAGCTATGGCTACACCTTC
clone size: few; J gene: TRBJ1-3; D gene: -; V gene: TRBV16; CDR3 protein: CASSQWTASGNTIYF; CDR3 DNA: TGTGCCAGCAGCCAATGGACAGCCTCTGGAAACACCATATATTTT
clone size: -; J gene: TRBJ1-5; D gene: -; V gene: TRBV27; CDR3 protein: CASSPLGGWDQPQHF; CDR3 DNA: TGTGCCAGCAGTCCCCTTGGAGGGTGGGATCAGCCCCAGCATTTT
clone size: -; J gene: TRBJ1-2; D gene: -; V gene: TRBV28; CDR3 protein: CASSFRNSQRGGYTF; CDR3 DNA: TGTGCCAGCAGTTTTAGGAACAGCCAGCGGGGAGGCTACACCTTC
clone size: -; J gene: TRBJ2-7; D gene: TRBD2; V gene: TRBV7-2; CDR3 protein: CASSLGGGGGRRYEQYF; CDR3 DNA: TGTGCCAGCAGCTTAGGGGGCGGGGGCGGGAGGCGGTACGAGCAGTACTTC
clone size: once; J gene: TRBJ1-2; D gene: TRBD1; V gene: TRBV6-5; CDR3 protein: CASSYSYRGHGGYTF; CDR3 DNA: TGTGCCAGCAGTTACTCGTACAGGGGGCACGGAGGCTACACCTTC
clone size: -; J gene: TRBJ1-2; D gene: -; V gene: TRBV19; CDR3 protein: CATRTSWNGYTF; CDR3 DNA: TGTGCCACCCGGACATCCTGGAATGGCTACACCTTC
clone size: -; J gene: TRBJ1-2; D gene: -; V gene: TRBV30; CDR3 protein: CAWSTRSGGYTF; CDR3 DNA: TGTGCCTGGAGTACCCGGTCGGGAGGCTACACCTTC
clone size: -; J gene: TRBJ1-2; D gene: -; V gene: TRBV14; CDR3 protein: CASSQGLGGGYTF; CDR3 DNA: TGTGCCAGCAGCCAAGGTCTAGGGGGTGGCTACACCTTC
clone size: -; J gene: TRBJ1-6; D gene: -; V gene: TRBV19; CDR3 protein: CASSISGNNSPLHF; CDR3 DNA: TGTGCCAGTAGTATATCAGGAAATAATTCACCCCTCCACTTT
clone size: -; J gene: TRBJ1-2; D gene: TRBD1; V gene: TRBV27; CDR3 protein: CASSFRQGYYGYTF; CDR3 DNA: TGTGCCAGCAGTTTTAGACAGGGGTACTATGGCTACACCTTC
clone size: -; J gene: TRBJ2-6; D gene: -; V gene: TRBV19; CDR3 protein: CASSPGLGSPSGANVLTF; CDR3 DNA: TGTGCCAGTAGCCCTGGGTTGGGCAGCCCCTCTGGGGCCAACGTCCTGACTTTC